The 2 T cell receptor beta chains below all came from one sample that was sequenced in a study of T cells in tuberculosis. Cells were sorted from thawed PBMC rested overnight and stained with GMM-loaded CD1B tetramer, viability dye and anti-CD3. CD1B tetramers were loaded with Rhodococcus equi-derived C32 glucose monomycolate. This table comes from immunoSEQ multiplex PCR, and its TCRdb copy is limited to in-frame clones, with some not included. The table lists tens of thousands of clones, 81% of them singletons. Sequenced material: CD1b-GMM tetramer-negative cells sorted from PBMCs. These receptor sequences come from an adult woman with latent tuberculosis.

The V call is TRBV27, the J call TRBJ2-3, with 12 bases lining up with TRBD2. The V gene's germline CDR1 is MNHEY and CDR2 SMNVEV (reference sequence). This CDR3 contains 16 residues. The trim removed 8 bases at V and 0 bases at J, leaving 6 bases unmatched. In nucleotides, the CDR3 is TGTGCCAGCGGGTCTAGCGGGGGGGCCAGCACAGATACGCAGTATTTT. Translation: CASGSSGGASTDTQYF.

J is TRBJ1-2 and V is TRBV2; D is possibly TRBD1 (5 bases). V lost 11 bases to trimming and J lost 6 bases, with 16 bases between them. The CDR3 is 12 residues long. The germline gives CDR1 SNHLY, CDR2 FYNNEI. The CDR3, as DNA: TGTGCCGCAGGGAGGGAGGGCCATGGCTACACCTTC. Translating it yields CAAGREGHGYTF. Complete variable domain (other parts from reference TRBV2 and TRBJ1-2): EPEVTQTPSHQVTQMGQEVILRCVPISNHLYFYWYRQILGQKVEFLVSFYNNEISEKSEIFDDQFSVERPDGSNFTLKIRSTKLEDSAMYFCAAGREGHGYTFGSGTRLTVV.